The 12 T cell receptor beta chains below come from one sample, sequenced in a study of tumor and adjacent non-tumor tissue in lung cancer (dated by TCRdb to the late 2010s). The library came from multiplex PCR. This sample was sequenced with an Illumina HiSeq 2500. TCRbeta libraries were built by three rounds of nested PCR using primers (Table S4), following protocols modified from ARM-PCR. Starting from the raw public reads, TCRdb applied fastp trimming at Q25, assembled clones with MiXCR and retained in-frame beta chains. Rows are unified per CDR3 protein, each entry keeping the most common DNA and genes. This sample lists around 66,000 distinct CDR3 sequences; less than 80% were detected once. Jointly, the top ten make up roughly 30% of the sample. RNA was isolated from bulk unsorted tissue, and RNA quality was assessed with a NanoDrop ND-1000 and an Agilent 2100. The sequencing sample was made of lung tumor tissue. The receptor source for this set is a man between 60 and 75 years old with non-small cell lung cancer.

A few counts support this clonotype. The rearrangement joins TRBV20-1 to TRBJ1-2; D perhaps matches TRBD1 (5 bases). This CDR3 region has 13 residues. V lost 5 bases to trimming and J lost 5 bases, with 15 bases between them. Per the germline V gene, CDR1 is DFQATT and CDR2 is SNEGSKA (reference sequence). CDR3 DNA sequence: TGCAGTGCTTGCATTGGACAAGAGTATGGCTACACCTTC. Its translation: CSACIGQEYGYTF.

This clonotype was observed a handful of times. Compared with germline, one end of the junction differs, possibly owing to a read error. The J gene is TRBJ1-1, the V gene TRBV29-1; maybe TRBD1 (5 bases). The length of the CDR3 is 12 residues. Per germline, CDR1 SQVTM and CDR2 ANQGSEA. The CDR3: CSVEAGKTEAFF. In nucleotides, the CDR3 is TGCAGTGTTGAAGCAGGGAAAACTGAAGCTTTCTTT.

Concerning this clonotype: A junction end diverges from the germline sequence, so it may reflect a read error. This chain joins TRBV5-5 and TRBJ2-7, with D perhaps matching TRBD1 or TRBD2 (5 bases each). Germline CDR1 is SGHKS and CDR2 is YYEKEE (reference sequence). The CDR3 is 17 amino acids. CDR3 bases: TGTGCCAGCTGGGCCCATGGGGGTGACCTTATGATGCACGAGCATTACTTC. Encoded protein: CASWAHGGDLMMHEHYF.

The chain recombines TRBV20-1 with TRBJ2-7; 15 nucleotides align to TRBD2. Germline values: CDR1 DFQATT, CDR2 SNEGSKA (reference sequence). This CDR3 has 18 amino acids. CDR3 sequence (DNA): TGCACTGCCAGCGCCGGACTAGCGGGAGGGCCGGATCACTACGAGCAGTACTTC. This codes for CTASAGLAGGPDHYEQYF.

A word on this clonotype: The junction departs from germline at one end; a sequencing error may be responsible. Here the CDR3 reads CASSYRFRGTEALF. CDR3 sequence (DNA): TGTGCCAGCAGTTATCGGTTTAGGGGCACTGAAGCTCTCTTT. The genes are TRBV6-5 and TRBJ1-1; perhaps TRBD1 as D (5 bases). The CDR3 consists of 14 residues. Per the germline V gene, CDR1 is MNHEY and CDR2 is SVGAGI.

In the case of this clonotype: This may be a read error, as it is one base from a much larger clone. The CDR3 spells CASGQLASRTDTQYF. The CDR3 DNA follows: TGTGCCAGCGGCCAACTTGCTAGCCGCACAGATACGCAGTATTTT. This chain joins TRBV14 and TRBJ2-3; the D gene is possibly TRBD2 (5 bases). The CDR3 totals 15 residues. Germline loops: CDR1 SGHDN, CDR2 FVKESK.

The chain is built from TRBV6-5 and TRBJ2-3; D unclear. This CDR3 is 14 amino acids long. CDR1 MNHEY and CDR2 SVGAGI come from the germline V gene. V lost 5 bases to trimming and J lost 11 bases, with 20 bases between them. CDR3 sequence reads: CASSAASPPSMQYF. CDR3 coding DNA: TGTGCCAGCAGTGCGGCCTCACCTCCCAGTATGCAGTATTTT.

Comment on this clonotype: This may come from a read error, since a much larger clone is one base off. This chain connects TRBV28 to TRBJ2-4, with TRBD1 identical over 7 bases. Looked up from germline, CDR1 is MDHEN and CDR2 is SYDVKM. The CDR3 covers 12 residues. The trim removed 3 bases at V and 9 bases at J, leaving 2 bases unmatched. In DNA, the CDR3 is TGTGCCAGCAGTTTCCCAGGGGGCATTCAGTACTTC. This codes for CASSFPGGIQYF.

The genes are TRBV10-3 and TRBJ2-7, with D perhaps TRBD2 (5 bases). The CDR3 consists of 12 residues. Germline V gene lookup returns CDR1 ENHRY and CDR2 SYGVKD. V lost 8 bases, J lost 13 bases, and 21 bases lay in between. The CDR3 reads CAIGPGSYVKYF. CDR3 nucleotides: TGTGCCATCGGCCCGGGGTCCTACGTGAAATACTTC.

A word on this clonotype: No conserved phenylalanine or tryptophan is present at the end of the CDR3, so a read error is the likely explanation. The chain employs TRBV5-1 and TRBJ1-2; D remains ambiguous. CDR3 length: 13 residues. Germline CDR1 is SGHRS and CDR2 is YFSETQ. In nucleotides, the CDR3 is TGCGCCAGCAGTTTGGATGGAAACTATGGCTACACCCTC. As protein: CASSLDGNYGYTL.

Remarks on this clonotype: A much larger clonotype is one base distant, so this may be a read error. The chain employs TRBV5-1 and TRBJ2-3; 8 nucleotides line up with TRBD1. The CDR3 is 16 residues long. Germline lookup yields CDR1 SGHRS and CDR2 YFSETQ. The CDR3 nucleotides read TGCGACAGCAGCCTGACCACTCTAGGGACAGGCGGGGCGGTCGGGTTT. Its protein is CDSSLTTLGTGGAVGF.

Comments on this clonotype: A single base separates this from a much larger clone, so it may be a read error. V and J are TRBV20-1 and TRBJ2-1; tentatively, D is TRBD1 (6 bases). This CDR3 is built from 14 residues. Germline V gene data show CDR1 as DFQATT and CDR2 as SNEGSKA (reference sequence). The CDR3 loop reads CSASSRGSYHEQFF. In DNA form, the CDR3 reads TGCAGTGCTAGTTCCAGGGGTTCCTACCATGAGCAGTTCTTC.